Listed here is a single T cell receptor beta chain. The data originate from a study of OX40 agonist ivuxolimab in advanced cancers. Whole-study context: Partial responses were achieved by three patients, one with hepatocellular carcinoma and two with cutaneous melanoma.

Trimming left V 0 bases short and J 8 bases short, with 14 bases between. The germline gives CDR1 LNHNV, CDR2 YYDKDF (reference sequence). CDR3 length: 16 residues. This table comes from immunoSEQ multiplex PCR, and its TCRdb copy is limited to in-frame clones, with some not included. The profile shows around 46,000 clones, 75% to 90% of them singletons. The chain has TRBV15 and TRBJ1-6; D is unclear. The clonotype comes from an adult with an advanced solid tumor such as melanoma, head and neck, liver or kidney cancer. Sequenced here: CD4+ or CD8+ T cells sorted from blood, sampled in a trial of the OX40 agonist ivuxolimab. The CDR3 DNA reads TGTGCCACCAGCAGAGACAGGTCGGGGAGGTATTCACCCCTCCACTTT. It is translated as CATSRDRSGRYSPLHF.